Shown below are 14 T cell receptor beta chains from a single sample sequenced in a study of identical twins. TCRdb itself ran the 5' RACE reads through MiXCR, one entry per CDR3 protein. The repertoire consists of 500,000 to 600,000 distinct CDR3 sequences, with 20% to 25% occurring once and the leading ten covering 0.91%. The same sample was also studied in work on T cells expressing NK-cell markers.

The sample comprised CD4+ T cells sorted from blood. These receptors came from a woman under 30 in good health.

This clonotype was seen a handful of times. V and J are TRBV5-1 and TRBJ1-1; no definite D call. The V gene's germline CDR1 is SGHRS and CDR2 YFSETQ. The length of the CDR3 is 14 residues. V shed 3 bases and J shed 1 base, with 10 bases lying between them. The DNA for the CDR3 is TGCGCCAGCAGCTCGACCCCTCCGAACACTGAAGCTTTCTTT. Protein product: CASSSTPPNTEAFF.

Only a few counts were recorded for this clonotype. V gene TRBV2 combines with J gene TRBJ2-5, with no clear D. CDR1 and CDR2 from the germline V gene are SNHLY and FYNNEI. CDR3 length: 15 residues. V was pared by 2 bases and J by 3 bases, with 13 bases between. Here the CDR3 reads CASSEPGGMEETQYF. CDR3 in DNA: TGTGCCAGCAGTGAACCGGGTGGAATGGAAGAGACCCAGTACTTC.

This clonotype was detected a few times. The V call is TRBV10-3, the J call TRBJ2-1; TRBD2 aligns across 11 bases. Germline values: CDR1 ENHRY, CDR2 SYGVKD. CDR3 length equals 13 residues. After removal of 7 bases from V and 13 bases from J, the junction contained 9 bases not matched to a gene. The CDR3: CAINPDGTSGQFF. DNA for the CDR3: TGTGCCATCAACCCCGATGGGACTAGCGGACAGTTCTTC.

This clonotype was counted once. V gene TRBV5-1 combines with J gene TRBJ1-6; no clear D. Trimming left V 4 bases short and J 10 bases short, with 21 bases between. This CDR3 has 16 amino acids. CDR1 SGHRS and CDR2 YFSETQ come from the germline V gene. CDR3 in DNA: TGCGCCAGCAGCCGGAGGGAGGGAGGAGTTGACTCACCCCTCCACTTT. This translates into CASSRREGGVDSPLHF.

There are a few counts of this clonotype. This chain uses TRBV5-1 with TRBJ1-1, with D unclear. V lost 1 base to trimming and J lost 8 bases, with 15 bases between them. Germline V gene data show CDR1 as SGHRS and CDR2 as YFSETQ. The CDR3 length is 14 residues. The CDR3 region has the DNA TGCGCCAGCAGCTTGTTACCGGACGCCCTGGAAGCTTTCTTT. As protein: CASSLLPDALEAFF.

This clonotype has more than one count but fewer than ten. This chain joins TRBV27 and TRBJ1-6, with D unresolved. The V and J ends lost 5 bases and 7 bases respectively, with 18 bases between them. The CDR3 sequence is 16 residues long. Germline CDR1 and CDR2: MNHEY and SMNVEV (reference sequence). Written as DNA, the CDR3 is TGTGCCAGCAGTCTAAAGGGAGGGCAAGGCAATTCACCCCTCCACTTT. Encoded protein: CASSLKGGQGNSPLHF.

This clonotype has at least ten counts. The rearrangement links TRBV20-1 to TRBJ2-3; TRBD2 agrees at 11 bases. V was clipped by 6 bases and J by 2 bases; unmatched bases: 4. This CDR3 has 14 amino acids. Germline V gene lookup returns CDR1 DFQATT and CDR2 SNEGSKA (reference sequence). The CDR3 sequence is CSAKLAGVTDTQYF. The DNA of the CDR3 is TGCAGTGCCAAACTAGCGGGAGTCACAGATACGCAGTATTTT.

This clonotype was seen only a few times. V gene TRBV29-1 combines with J gene TRBJ2-3; D not resolved. CDR1 is SQVTM and CDR2 is ANQGSEA in the germline V gene. The V and J ends lost 8 bases and 3 bases respectively, with 3 bases between them. This CDR3 has 9 residues. The CDR3 is CSHTDTQYF. CDR3 in DNA: TGCAGCCATACAGATACGCAGTATTTT.

The rearrangement joins TRBV2 to TRBJ1-1; D is uncertain. CDR1 is SNHLY and CDR2 is FYNNEI in the germline V gene. V lost 5 bases to trimming and J lost 4 bases, with 11 bases between them. This CDR3 is 13 amino acids long. CDR3 DNA: TGTGCCAGCAGTTATGCAAGGTCCACTGAAGCTTTCTTT. It is translated as CASSYARSTEAFF.

Remarks on this clonotype: No conserved phenylalanine or tryptophan is present at the end of the CDR3, so a read error is the likely explanation. The V gene is TRBV4-3, the J gene TRBJ2-7, with D possibly TRBD2 on 6 matching bases. The CDR3 consists of 14 residues. V lost 2 bases and J lost 2, with 10 bases in between. Germline V gene sequence: CDR1 LGHNA, CDR2 YSLEER. The CDR3, as DNA: TGCGCCAGCAGCCAACGGTGGGAGGCCTACGAGCAGTACTCC. It yields the protein CASSQRWEAYEQYS.

The chain uses TRBV6-5 and TRBJ1-2; D is undetermined. Trimming took off 2 bases at V and 0 bases at J, with 10 bases between the two ends. This CDR3 spans 15 amino acids. Germline-derived CDR1 and CDR2 are MNHEY and SVGAGI. This chain's CDR3 is CASSYDASSNYGYTF. The CDR3 bases are TGTGCCAGCAGTTACGACGCGAGCTCTAACTATGGCTACACCTTC.

This clonotype was detected a few times. The chain employs TRBV20-1 and TRBJ2-5, with D possibly TRBD2 on 6 matching bases. The CDR3 has 15 residues. V lost 0 bases, J lost 5 bases, and 16 bases lay in between. Germline values: CDR1 DFQATT, CDR2 SNEGSKA (reference sequence). CDR3 coding DNA: TGCAGTGCTAGAGAGGGTGGGCGGGGAGTGGAGACCCAGTACTTC. This sequence encodes CSAREGGRGVETQYF.

This clonotype has just a few counts. J is TRBJ2-7 and V is TRBV20-1; TRBD1 agrees at 7 bases. The V and J ends lost 3 bases and 7 bases, in that order; junction bases with no gene match: 6. In germline, CDR1 is DFQATT, CDR2 SNEGSKA (reference sequence). The CDR3 has 12 residues. This chain's CDR3 is CSARTGLREQYF. The DNA for the CDR3 is TGCAGTGCTAGGACAGGGCTAAGGGAGCAGTACTTC.

The V and J genes are TRBV7-8 and TRBJ2-7; weak D call: TRBD2 (5 bases). Germline CDR1 reads SGHVS; CDR2 reads FQNEAQ. CDR3 size: 15 residues. The germline V and J ends were trimmed by 1 base and 0 bases, with 10 bases remaining between them. CDR3 sequence (DNA): TGTGCCAGCAGCTTAGGGACTCAGAGCTCCTACGAGCAGTACTTC. It is translated as CASSLGTQSSYEQYF.